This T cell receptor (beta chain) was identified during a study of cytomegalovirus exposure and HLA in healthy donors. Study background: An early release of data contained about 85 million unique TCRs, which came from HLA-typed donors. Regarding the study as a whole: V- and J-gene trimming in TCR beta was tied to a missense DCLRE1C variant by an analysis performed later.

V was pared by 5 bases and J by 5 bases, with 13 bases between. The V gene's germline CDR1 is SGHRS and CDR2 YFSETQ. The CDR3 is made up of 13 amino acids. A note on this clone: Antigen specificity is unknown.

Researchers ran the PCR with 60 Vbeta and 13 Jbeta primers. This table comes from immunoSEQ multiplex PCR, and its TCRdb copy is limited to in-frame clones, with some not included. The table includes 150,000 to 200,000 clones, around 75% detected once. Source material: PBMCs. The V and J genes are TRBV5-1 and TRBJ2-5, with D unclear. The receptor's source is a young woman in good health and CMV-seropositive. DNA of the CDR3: TGCGCCAGCAGGGGCCCCGGTGTTGAGACCCAGTACTTC. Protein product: CASRGPGVETQYF.